Shown below are 3 T cell receptor beta chains from a single sample sequenced in a study of sequential checkpoint blockade in melanoma. Sequencing was performed with immunoSEQ multiplex PCR; in TCRdb, only in-frame clones are kept and a portion is missing. The sample lists 2,500 to 3,500 clones, approximately 23% occurring once. Treatment meaning: randomized to nivolumab then ipilimumab (arm A) or the reverse (arm B). Here the sequenced sample was tumor tissue (inferred from file names), taken from a patient given nivolumab and ipilimumab in sequence. These receptors all come from a human donor with melanoma.

This clone ranks as medium-sized. The V gene is TRBV11-3, the J gene TRBJ2-7; TRBD1 might be the D (5 bases). The CDR3 is made up of 14 amino acids. Germline V gene lookup returns CDR1 SGHNT and CDR2 YENEEA. The V end was cut by 3 bases, the J end by 1 base, with 10 bases between. In DNA form, the CDR3 reads TGTGCCAGCAGCTTTGACAGCGCATCCTACGAGCAGTACTTC. The encoded protein is CASSFDSASYEQYF.

In its sample, this clone was seen once. The V and J genes are TRBV12-5 and TRBJ2-7; TRBD2 agrees at 10 bases. Looked up from germline, CDR1 is LGHNT and CDR2 is FRNRAP. With 5 bases clipped from V and 5 bases from J, the junction kept 6 bases outside the gene matches. The CDR3 length is 14 residues. The chain's CDR3 is CASGPSGGVHEQYF. DNA for the CDR3: TGTGCTAGTGGTCCCAGCGGGGGGGTTCACGAGCAGTACTTC.

V is TRBV18 and J is TRBJ1-6; tentative D call: TRBD1 (6 bases). Germline V gene data show CDR1 as KGHSH and CDR2 as LQKENI. Deletions cut 4 bases from V and 9 bases from J, with 16 bases between. This CDR3 has 15 amino acids. Written as DNA, the CDR3 is TGTGCCAGCTCACTCGGGGGGGGCGCCGGTTCACCCCTCCACTTT. Protein sequence: CASSLGGGAGSPLHF.